Described below is a single T cell receptor (beta chain) sequence and its context. The antigen is undetermined. This specimen comes from a study of T cell responses to AZD1222 COVID-19 vaccine. Study background: Both about-4-week and about-12-week second-dose recipients were combined.

Per the germline V gene, CDR1 is KGHSH and CDR2 is LQKENI. The CDR3 length is 14 residues. Deletions cut 3 bases from V and 3 bases from J, with 9 bases between. Profiling relied on immunoSEQ multiplex PCR, and the TCRdb table lists in-frame clones only, not all of them. The sample includes approximately 100,000 clones, roughly 94% of them seen just once. General study findings and limits: Reportedly, nearly half of unique spike TCRs recognized epitopes outside B.1.351/B.1.1.7 mutations. Regions 160-218 and 743-854 dominated among vaccine-associated CD4 TCRs spanning spike.

The source was peripheral blood, collected on day 0 of AZD1222 vaccination. V and J are TRBV18 and TRBJ1-3; tentative D call: TRBD1 (5 bases). This TCR derives from an adult in good health. The CDR3 protein is CASSPLGGGNTIYF. The CDR3 bases are TGTGCCAGCTCACCGCTGGGGGGTGGAAACACCATATATTTT.